These T cell receptor beta chains were read from a single sample in a study of shared clonotypes between healthy human individuals. The repertoire was sequenced with immunoSEQ multiplex PCR; TCRdb's copy has only in-frame clones and lacks some. The sample consists of about 480,000 clones, more than 65% of them appearing once. The sample taken for sequencing was PBMCs. These receptors were collected from a middle-aged woman in good health. Some clones in this sample may be carry-over from other donors' samples. CDR3s include the opening cysteine and the closing phenylalanine or tryptophan. Fields, in order: V gene, J gene, D gene, clone size, CDR3 protein, CDR3 DNA. The D gene is left open where the match is weak. Only some rows state a clone size, as once, few, many or a class for expanded clones.

>TRBV6-6|TRBJ2-2|TRBD1|once
CASRPDRDGGTGELFF
TGTGCCAGCAGACCCGACAGGGATGGAGGCACCGGGGAGCTGTTTTTT
>TRBV19|TRBJ2-6|TRBD1|few
CASKTTGGVFWSGANVLTF
TGTGCCAGTAAAACCACAGGGGGCGTTTTTTGGTCTGGGGCCAACGTCCTGACTTTC
>TRBV6-1|TRBJ2-7|TRBD1|-
CASQPVGQADEQYF
TGTGCCAGCCAACCGGTTGGACAGGCTGACGAGCAGTACTTC
>TRBV28|TRBJ2-5|TRBD2|-
CASSLSGRETQYF
TGTGCCAGCAGTTTAAGCGGGAGGGAGACCCAGTACTTC
>TRBV7-9|TRBJ2-2|TRBD2|-
CASSSPLAGRNTGELFF
TGTGCCAGCAGCTCGCCGCTAGCGGGCAGGAACACCGGGGAGCTGTTTTTT
>TRBV30|TRBJ2-1|TRBD1|-
CAGHRTGGTQFF
TGTGCCGGCCACAGGACAGGCGGAACGCAGTTCTTC
>TRBV7-9|TRBJ1-4|TRBD1|-
CASSSLTGAGEKLFF
TGTGCCAGCAGCTCCCTGACAGGGGCGGGGGAAAAACTGTTTTTT
>TRBV5-1|TRBJ1-1|-|few
CASRAGMNTEAFF
TGCGCCAGCAGGGCAGGGATGAACACTGAAGCTTTCTTT
>TRBV7-3|TRBJ2-1|TRBD2|-
CASSPSGTSYNEQFF
TGTGCCAGCAGCCCTAGCGGAACCTCCTACAATGAGCAGTTCTTC
>TRBV5-6|TRBJ1-5|-|-
CASSLLHSNQPQHF
TGTGCCAGCAGCTTGCTTCATAGCAATCAGCCCCAGCATTTT
>TRBV4-3|TRBJ1-1|-|-
CASSPSRTTEAFF
TGCGCCAGCAGCCCGTCGAGGACCACTGAAGCTTTCTTT
>TRBV19|TRBJ1-1|-|-
CASSYRVVTEAFF
TGTGCCAGTAGTTACAGGGTGGTTACTGAAGCTTTCTTT
>TRBV4-2|TRBJ2-1|-|-
CASSPIGGMAYNEQFF
TGTGCCAGCAGCCCTATCGGCGGGATGGCCTACAATGAGCAGTTCTTC
>TRBV10-3|TRBJ2-1|-|-
CAISGGMSEQFF
TGTGCCATTTCTGGCGGGATGAGTGAGCAGTTCTTC
>TRBV10-3|TRBJ2-5|TRBD2|-
CAIRVAGGQETQYF
TGTGCCATCAGAGTAGCGGGAGGCCAAGAGACCCAGTACTTC
>TRBV5-1|TRBJ2-1|-|-
CASSYGTSQTNNEQFF
TGCGCCAGCAGCTATGGGACTTCGCAGACAAACAATGAGCAGTTCTTC
>TRBV14|TRBJ2-5|-|-
CASSQDLGAGETQYF
TGTGCCAGCAGCCAAGATCTAGGAGCCGGGGAGACCCAGTACTTC
>TRBV14|TRBJ2-2|-|-
CASNEQLNIGELFF
TGTGCCAGCAACGAACAGCTAAACATCGGGGAGCTGTTTTTT
>TRBV5-6|TRBJ2-7|TRBD2|-
CASSLGLASYEQYF
TGTGCCAGCAGCTTAGGACTAGCTTCTTACGAGCAGTACTTC
>TRBV9|TRBJ2-2|-|-
CASSVDGRKGGELFF
TGTGCCAGCAGCGTAGACGGGAGAAAGGGCGGGGAGCTGTTTTTT
>TRBV7-7|TRBJ2-2|-|-
CASSLNRDTTGELFF
TGTGCCAGCAGCTTGAACCGGGACACTACCGGGGAGCTGTTTTTT
>TRBV5-4|TRBJ1-1|TRBD1|many
CASSSRTGGGEAFF
TGTGCCAGCAGCTCCCGGACAGGGGGAGGTGAAGCTTTCTTT
>TRBV2|TRBJ2-2|-|-
CASSEGRPPNTGELFF
TGTGCCAGCAGTGAAGGAAGGCCCCCGAACACCGGGGAGCTGTTTTTT
>TRBV5-6|TRBJ2-7|TRBD2|-
CASSPAGGIRTYEQYF
TGTGCCAGCAGCCCGGCGGGGGGGATAAGAACCTACGAGCAGTACTTC
>TRBV29-1|TRBJ1-1|-|few
CSVDYGGGTEAFF
TGCAGCGTTGATTATGGTGGGGGCACTGAAGCTTTCTTT
>TRBV28|TRBJ1-1|TRBD1|-
CASSLSPTGERTEAFF
TGTGCCAGCAGTTTATCCCCGACAGGGGAGAGGACTGAAGCTTTCTTT
>TRBV18|TRBJ2-7|-|-
CASSPTRNYEQYF
TGTGCCAGCTCACCTACAAGGAACTACGAGCAGTACTTC
>TRBV4-3|TRBJ2-7|-|-
CASSQELPSERSYEQYF
TGCGCCAGCAGCCAAGAACTACCCTCCGAAAGATCCTACGAGCAGTACTTC